This T cell receptor (beta chain) was documented in a study of T cells after yellow fever vaccination. Study findings and constraints: Researchers report a weaker secondary response that nonetheless peaked faster, day 5 versus 15. Detected again after the booster were most primary-vaccination clones, at 96% CD4 and 80% to 90% CD8.

Trimming took 4 bases from V and 3 from J; bases not matched to a gene: 7. The CDR3 sequence is 15 residues long. Per germline, CDR1 SGHKS and CDR2 YYEKEE (reference sequence). In this sample, this clonotype turned up a few times. The antigen remains undetermined. Researchers made TCR cDNA using 5'RACE template switching, and this step added a universal primer site and UMIs. TCRdb analysed the 5' RACE reads with MiXCR anew, one entry per CDR3 protein. There are a few hundred thousand distinct CDR3 sequences in the sample; around 16% occur only once, and 17% lies in the top ten. This sequence was found in a man between 18 and 35 years old who received the YFV17D yellow fever vaccine. Sequences were derived from PBMCs, sampled about 5 days after the first yellow fever vaccination. The chain links TRBV5-5 to TRBJ2-1; 7 bases fit TRBD2. CDR3 sequence (DNA): TGTGCCAGCAGCCTAGGGGAGGGGTACTACAATGAGCAGTTCTTC. This sequence encodes CASSLGEGYYNEQFF. Combining the CDR3 with reference TRBV5-5 and TRBJ2-1 gives the whole variable domain DAGVTQSPTHLIKTRGQQVTLRCSPISGHKSVSWYQQVLGQGPQFIFQYYEKEERGRGNFPDRFSARQFPNYSSELNVNALLLGDSALYLCASSLGEGYYNEQFFGPGTRLTVL.